The 21 T cell receptor beta chains below all came from one sample that was sequenced in a study of T cells after yellow fever vaccination. Via MiXCR, TCRdb re-called the 5' RACE reads, giving one row per CDR3 protein. The profile shows about 400,000 distinct CDR3 sequences, 9.5% to 13% of them singletons. The sequences come from PBMCs, collected on the day of the first yellow fever vaccination. The origin of the receptors is a man between 18 and 29 years old who received the YFV17D yellow fever vaccine.

This clonotype has at least ten counts. The chain joins TRBV3-1 to TRBJ2-7, with D tentatively TRBD1 (5 bases). Germline CDR1 LGHDT, CDR2 YNNKEL (reference sequence). This CDR3 is 13 amino acids long. V was pared by 8 bases and J by 3 bases, with 14 bases between. The CDR3 loop is CASSGQGSYEQYF. In DNA form, the CDR3 reads TGTGCCAGCTCCGGGCAGGGAAGCTACGAGCAGTACTTC.

The chain links TRBV29-1 to TRBJ1-1; the D is unclear. Trimming removed 7 bases at V and 0 bases at J, with 15 bases between. CDR3 size: 14 residues. Germline V gene sequence: CDR1 SQVTM, CDR2 ANQGSEA. This CDR3 is CSGKRTLMNTEAFF. CDR3 nucleotide sequence: TGCAGCGGAAAGAGGACGCTCATGAACACTGAAGCTTTCTTT. Drawing the rest from reference TRBV29-1 and TRBJ1-1, the complete variable domain is SAVISQKPSRDICQRGTSLTIQCQVDSQVTMMFWYRQQPGQSLTLIATANQGSEATYESGFVIDKFPISRPNLTFSTLTVSNMSPEDSSIYLCSGKRTLMNTEAFFGQGTRLTVV.

This clonotype occurred a few times. The gene calls are TRBV9 and TRBJ1-6; D may be TRBD1 (6 bases). CDR3 length equals 17 residues. Germline V gene data show CDR1 as SGDLS and CDR2 as YYNGEE. Trimming removed 2 bases at V and 6 bases at J, with 18 bases between. Written as DNA, the CDR3 is TGTGCCAGCAGCGTCGAGGGGGGCCTGAGGCTTAATTCACCCCTCCACTTT. Amino acid sequence: CASSVEGGLRLNSPLHF.

The chain links TRBV7-2 to TRBJ1-5; 10 nucleotides match TRBD1. Germline-derived CDR1 and CDR2 are SGHTA and FQGNSA. The junction had 3 bases not matched to a gene; V was cut back by 4 bases and J by 6 bases. This CDR3 is built from 14 residues. CDR3 in amino acids: CASSYGQGGQPQHF. In DNA, the CDR3 is TGTGCCAGCAGCTACGGACAGGGGGGTCAGCCCCAGCATTTT.

The CDR3 DNA sequence: TGTGCCAGCAGTTCGGGACAGGGGGATGAAGCTTTCTTT. As protein: CASSSGQGDEAFF. The V call is TRBV12-3 or TRBV12-4, the J call TRBJ1-1; 11 nucleotides line up with TRBD1. The CDR3 has 13 amino acids. Trimming took 4 bases from V and 7 from J; bases not matched to a gene: 2.

The chain has TRBV19 and TRBJ2-1; 14 bases fit TRBD2. Germline values: CDR1 LNHDA, CDR2 SQIVND (reference sequence). This CDR3 region has 17 residues. V shed 5 bases and J 7 bases; nucleotides not matched to a gene: 10. In nucleotides, the CDR3 is TGTGCCAGTAGTCCCTCCCCGGGACTAGCGGGGGTGAATGAGCAGTTCTTC. Translating it yields CASSPSPGLAGVNEQFF.

This clonotype was seen only a few times. The V gene is TRBV6-2 or TRBV6-3, the J gene TRBJ1-5; D possibly corresponds to TRBD1 (5 bases). V was cut by 7 bases and J by 6 bases, with 13 bases left in between. The V gene's germline CDR1 is MNHEY and CDR2 SVGEGT. The CDR3 consists of 13 residues. DNA for the CDR3: TGTGCCAGCACCCACGGGGGGGGTCAGCCCCAGCATTTT. Protein sequence: CASTHGGGQPQHF.

This chain uses TRBV7-3 with TRBJ2-7, with D possibly being TRBD1 (6 bases). This CDR3 has 13 amino acids. CDR1 is SGHTA, CDR2 FQGTGA, per germline. V was shortened by 5 bases and J by 6 bases, with 14 bases between the two germline ends. CDR3 sequence: CASSAHTGSEQYF. The CDR3 nucleotides read TGTGCCAGCAGCGCGCACACAGGGTCCGAGCAGTACTTC.

This clonotype was picked up a small number of times. The chain couples TRBV12-3 or TRBV12-4 to TRBJ2-2; D ambiguous. Trimming took off 3 bases at V and 1 base at J, with 12 bases between the two ends. The CDR3 extends over 16 amino acids. The CDR3 here is CASSLSVTGNTGELFF. The DNA for the CDR3 is TGTGCCAGCAGTTTGAGTGTAACGGGGAACACCGGGGAGCTGTTTTTT.

The rearrangement links TRBV5-6 to TRBJ1-2; D uncertain. Germline lookup yields CDR1 SGHDT and CDR2 YYEEEE. The CDR3 contains 17 residues. Trimming removed 4 bases from V and 1 base from J, with 20 bases in between. The CDR3 sequence: CASSRAGGDGLNYGYTF. CDR3 nucleotides: TGTGCCAGCAGCCGGGCGGGCGGAGACGGCCTTAACTATGGCTACACCTTC.

J is TRBJ1-6 and V is TRBV20-1; D is undetermined. Germline V gene lookup returns CDR1 DFQATT and CDR2 SNEGSKA (reference sequence). Trimming removed 0 bases from V and 8 bases from J, with 17 bases in between. The length of the CDR3 is 16 residues. For the CDR3, the DNA is TGCAGTGCTAGAGATCGGAGGTCCGGGAGAGATTCACCCCTCCACTTT. Residues: CSARDRRSGRDSPLHF.

This clonotype was seen at least ten times. V gene TRBV2 combines with J gene TRBJ2-1, with 11 bases aligning to TRBD1. The CDR3 runs to 15 residues. V dropped 7 bases and J dropped 8; count of bases not matched to a gene: 10. CDR1 is SNHLY, CDR2 FYNNEI, per germline. The DNA for the CDR3 is TGTGCCAGCAACCCGGACAGGGGGCTTTTGTATGAGCAGTTCTTC. This translates into CASNPDRGLLYEQFF.

This clonotype was detected only a few times. The J gene is TRBJ1-1, the V gene TRBV4-2, with 10 nucleotides matching TRBD1. This CDR3 is built from 17 residues. V dropped 4 bases and J dropped 0; count of bases not matched to a gene: 8. The V gene's germline CDR1 is LGHNA and CDR2 YNFKEQ. CDR3 region: CASSRPPGQGMNTEAFF. The CDR3 coding sequence is TGTGCCAGCAGCCGGCCCCCGGGACAGGGGATGAACACTGAAGCTTTCTTT.

The chain recombines TRBV14 with TRBJ1-2; no firm D call. Germline CDR1 SGHDN, CDR2 FVKESK. The V end lost 1 base, the J end lost 7 bases, and 7 bases lay between the germline ends. The CDR3 runs to 12 residues. The CDR3 spells CASSQASGGYTF. The CDR3 nucleotides are TGTGCCAGCAGCCAAGCATCGGGTGGCTACACCTTC. The full variable domain, completed using reference TRBV14 and TRBJ1-2, is EAGVTQFPSHSVIEKGQTVTLRCDPISGHDNLYWYRRVMGKEIKFLLHFVKESKQDESGMPNNRFLAERTGGTYSTLKVQPAELEDSGVYFCASSQASGGYTFGSGTRLTVV.

This clonotype was counted between two and nine times. The chain carries TRBV10-1 and TRBJ2-1, with D possibly matching TRBD1 (6 bases). Trimming left V 8 bases short and J 7 bases short, with 15 bases between. Germline lookup yields CDR1 WNHNN and CDR2 SYGVQD (reference sequence). The CDR3 runs to 13 residues. In DNA form, the CDR3 reads TGCGCCAGCTCCTTTGGACAGCTTAATGAGCAGTTCTTC. Amino acid sequence: CASSFGQLNEQFF.

The gene calls are TRBV12-3 or TRBV12-4 and TRBJ1-4; 8 nucleotides match TRBD1. CDR3 length equals 17 residues. J was trimmed by 0 bases and V by 6 bases; bases with no gene match: 9. The CDR3 reads CASRRGQAVATNEKLFF. The CDR3 DNA reads TGTGCCAGCAGGAGGGGACAGGCGGTTGCAACTAATGAAAAACTGTTTTTT.

This clonotype came up many times. The chain is built from TRBV5-4 and TRBJ1-4; a weak D match, TRBD1 (6 bases). V lost 3 bases and J 4 bases, leaving 10 bases between the germline ends. Germline CDR1 SGHNT, CDR2 YYREEE (reference sequence). The CDR3 is made up of 14 amino acids. The CDR3 DNA reads TGTGCCAGCAGCTCGGGACAAAATAATGAAAAACTGTTTTTT. Its translation: CASSSGQNNEKLFF.

This clonotype turned up a few times. The chain links TRBV3-1 to TRBJ2-1, with unresolved D. This CDR3 spans 13 amino acids. Trimming took off 2 bases at V and 9 bases at J, with 11 bases between the two ends. Germline-derived CDR1 and CDR2 are LGHDT and YNNKEL (reference sequence). The CDR3 sequence: CASSQQHEGEQFF. CDR3 nucleotide sequence: TGTGCCAGCAGCCAACAACATGAAGGTGAGCAGTTCTTC.

The chain has TRBV6-2 or TRBV6-3 and TRBJ1-2; D gene ambiguous. Trimming shortened V by 6 bases and J by 4 bases, and 15 bases separated the two germline ends. The CDR3 length is 14 residues. The germline gives CDR1 MNHEY, CDR2 SVGEGT. The CDR3 sequence: CASSTLEGGYGYTF. CDR3 nucleotide sequence: TGTGCCAGCAGCACCCTCGAGGGCGGCTATGGCTACACCTTC.

The chain joins TRBV7-2 to TRBJ1-2, with a tentative D call TRBD1 (5 bases). Between the trimmed V and J ends, which lost 5 bases and 8 bases, there was a span of 15 bases. CDR3 length equals 13 residues. Germline V gene sequence: CDR1 SGHTA, CDR2 FQGNSA. CDR3 nucleotide sequence: TGTGCCAGCAGCCCACGCTCGGGGGACGGCTACACCTTC. Translation gives CASSPRSGDGYTF.

The gene calls are TRBV6-2 or TRBV6-3 and TRBJ2-3; weak D call: TRBD2 (5 bases). Germline V gene data show CDR1 as MNHEY and CDR2 as SVGEGT. Trimming pared 2 bases from V and 5 bases from J, leaving 8 bases between. This CDR3 region has 13 residues. The CDR3: CASSYGAGDTQYF. Here the CDR3 DNA reads TGTGCCAGCAGTTACGGCGCGGGAGATACGCAGTATTTT.